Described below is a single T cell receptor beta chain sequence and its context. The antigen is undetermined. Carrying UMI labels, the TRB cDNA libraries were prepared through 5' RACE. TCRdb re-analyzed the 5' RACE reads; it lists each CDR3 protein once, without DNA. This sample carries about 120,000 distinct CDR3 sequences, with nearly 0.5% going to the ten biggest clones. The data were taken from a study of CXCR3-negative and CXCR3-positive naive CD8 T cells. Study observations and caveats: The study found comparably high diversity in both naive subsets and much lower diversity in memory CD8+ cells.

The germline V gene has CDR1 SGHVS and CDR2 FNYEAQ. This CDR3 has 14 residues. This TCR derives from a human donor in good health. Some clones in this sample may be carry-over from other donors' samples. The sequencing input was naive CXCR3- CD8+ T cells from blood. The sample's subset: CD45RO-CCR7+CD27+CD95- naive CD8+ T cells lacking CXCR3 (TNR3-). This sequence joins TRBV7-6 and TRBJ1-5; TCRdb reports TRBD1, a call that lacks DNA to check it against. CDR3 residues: CASSQGQGYQPQHF.